The rows below give T cell receptor beta chains drawn from one sample of a study of early T cells in non-severe SARS-CoV-2 infection. One entry per CDR3 protein, called by TCRdb with MiXCR from the 5' RACE reads. The sample shows about 59,000 distinct CDR3 sequences, under 15% of them seen only once. Sequencing input: whole blood. The receptors here all came from an adult who was a healthcare worker with PCR-confirmed SARS-CoV-2 infection or an uninfected control (not recorded which). The CDR3 runs from the conserved cysteine through the conserved F or W. D genes are given only for firm matches. Clone size, where shown, is once, few, many, or a class for clones that have expanded.

CDR3nt,CDR3aa,d_gene,j_gene,abundance,v_gene
TGTGCCAGCCAACTAGCGGGGAACAATGAGCAGTTCTTC,CASQLAGNNEQFF,TRBD2,TRBJ2-1,few,TRBV6-6
TGCAGTGCTCGGGACAGGGAAAGCCAGCCCCAGCATTTT,CSARDRESQPQHF,TRBD1,TRBJ1-5,many,TRBV20-1
TGCAGTGCTCCTAGGGGAGATACGCAGTATTTT,CSAPRGDTQYF,-,TRBJ2-3,many,TRBV20-1
TGTGCCATCAGTGAAGCTGTACGAGGACAGGGAGGTCTCCTTAATGAAAAACTGTTTTTT,CAISEAVRGQGGLLNEKLFF,TRBD1,TRBJ1-4,many,TRBV10-3
TGCAGTGCCCCACTTGGTAGCGGGGGTATTCAATCCTACAATGAGCAGTTCTTC,CSAPLGSGGIQSYNEQFF,TRBD2,TRBJ2-1,many,TRBV20-1
TGCAGCGCAGGAGCCAACACTGAAGCTTTCTTT,CSAGANTEAFF,-,TRBJ1-1,many,TRBV29-1
TGTGCCAGCAGCTCAAGGACTAGCTCCTACAATGAGCAGTTCTTC,CASSSRTSSYNEQFF,TRBD2,TRBJ2-1,many,TRBV11-2
TGCGCCAGCAGCCCCGGGACCCCCTACGAGCAGTACTTC,CASSPGTPYEQYF,-,TRBJ2-7,few,TRBV5-1
TGCAGCGTTGGGCTGCAAGAGACCCAGTACTTC,CSVGLQETQYF,-,TRBJ2-5,once,TRBV29-1
TGTGCCTGGAGCCCCGACAGTAACACTGAAGCTTTCTTT,CAWSPDSNTEAFF,-,TRBJ1-1,-,TRBV30
TGTGCCAGCAGCTCGGCGGGGGGGAGCACAGATACGCAGTATTTT,CASSSAGGSTDTQYF,TRBD2,TRBJ2-3,few,TRBV3-1
TGCAGCGGCAGTACTGCTGCCGAGCAGTACTTC,CSGSTAAEQYF,-,TRBJ2-7,many,TRBV29-1
TGTGCCAGCAGCCTCAGGTGGGGGGGCCGCAATGAGCAGTTCTTC,CASSLRWGGRNEQFF,-,TRBJ2-1,many,TRBV7-6
TGCGCCAGCAGCTTCGGTGGGGGGAATGAAAAACTGTTTTTT,CASSFGGGNEKLFF,-,TRBJ1-4,few,TRBV5-1
TGTGCCAGCAGTGGGAGGACAGTCATTAATTCACCCCTCCACTTT,CASSGRTVINSPLHF,-,TRBJ1-6,few,TRBV6-1
TGTGCCTGGAGTGTAGGGGACAGGGACACCGGGGAGCTGTTTTTT,CAWSVGDRDTGELFF,TRBD1,TRBJ2-2,many,TRBV30
TGTGCCAGCAGCCGTCAGGGGAGCTATGGCTACACCTTC,CASSRQGSYGYTF,-,TRBJ1-2,few,TRBV9
TGTGCCAGCAGCTTAGCGGTAGGACTAGCGGGGGCAACCCAGTACTTC,CASSLAVGLAGATQYF,TRBD2,TRBJ2-5,many,TRBV7-2
TGTGCCAGCAGCCAAGCGGGACAGCAGTTCTTC,CASSQAGQQFF,-,TRBJ2-1,-,TRBV4-2
TGTGCCAGCAGTTACTCCTTAGGGAGTGGTGGTGAAGCTTTCTTT,CASSYSLGSGGEAFF,-,TRBJ1-1,few,TRBV6-5
TGTGCCCCGCCGGGGGGTAGCGGGGGGATCCAAGAGACCCAGTACTTC,CAPPGGSGGIQETQYF,TRBD2,TRBJ2-5,few,TRBV11-2
TGTGCCAGCAGTGAATCTAGGGCGGCAGGCTATGGCTACACCTTC,CASSESRAAGYGYTF,-,TRBJ1-2,-,TRBV25-1
TGTGCCAGCAGTTTAGCGGAACTAGCGGGGGGACCATACGAGCAGTACTTC,CASSLAELAGGPYEQYF,TRBD2,TRBJ2-7,-,TRBV12-3/TRBV12-4
TGTGCCAGCAGCCCGGGACAGCGGTACGGGGAGCTGTTTTTT,CASSPGQRYGELFF,TRBD1,TRBJ2-2,-,TRBV11-2
TGTGCCAGCAGAGAAGGGGTTGTACAGCCCCAGCATTTT,CASREGVVQPQHF,-,TRBJ1-5,many,TRBV6-5
TGTGCCAGTAGTATTGGGGGGTCATTGAACACTGAAGCTTTCTTT,CASSIGGSLNTEAFF,-,TRBJ1-1,-,TRBV19
TGTGCCAGCAGGGCTGCCCTAGGGGAAGAGACCCAGTACTTC,CASRAALGEETQYF,-,TRBJ2-5,few,TRBV5-5
TGTGCCAGCAGCCTCGAACGGTGGGACTATGGCTACACCTTC,CASSLERWDYGYTF,-,TRBJ1-2,many,TRBV3-1
TGTGCCAGCAGCTTAGGACGATACACCGGGGAGCTGTTTTTT,CASSLGRYTGELFF,-,TRBJ2-2,-,TRBV7-3
TGTGCCAGCAGCGCCGGGACTTCGCTGGGCACAGATACGCAGTATTTT,CASSAGTSLGTDTQYF,-,TRBJ2-3,-,TRBV9
TGTGCCAGCAGTGATAAAGGGAGCTCTGGGGCCAACGTCCTGACTTTC,CASSDKGSSGANVLTF,-,TRBJ2-6,many,TRBV2
TGTGCCAGCAGCTTAAGCGGGGGGGCGGAGACCCAGTACTTC,CASSLSGGAETQYF,TRBD2,TRBJ2-5,-,TRBV11-2
TGCAGCGCAAGGACGGGCTATAATTCACCCCTCCACTTT,CSARTGYNSPLHF,-,TRBJ1-6,few,TRBV29-1
TGTGCCAGTAGTTCCCGCGCCTCTGGGGCCAACGTCCTGACTTTC,CASSSRASGANVLTF,-,TRBJ2-6,few,TRBV19
TGTGCCAGCAGCTTTTTTCAGGTGTCGAACACCGGGGAGCTGTTTTTT,CASSFFQVSNTGELFF,-,TRBJ2-2,few,TRBV7-6
TGCAGCGTCTCCTTCGGAAACACTGAAGCTTTCTTT,CSVSFGNTEAFF,-,TRBJ1-1,-,TRBV29-1
TGTGCCATCAGTGGGGACAGCTTCCAAGAGACCCAGTACTTC,CAISGDSFQETQYF,TRBD1,TRBJ2-5,few,TRBV10-3
TGCGCCAGCAGCCAAAGTCTCGGGGACAGGGGCGACGAGCAGTACTTC,CASSQSLGDRGDEQYF,TRBD1,TRBJ2-7,many,TRBV4-1
TGTGCCAGTACCGGGAGCTCCTACAATGAGCAGTTCTTC,CASTGSSYNEQFF,-,TRBJ2-1,many,TRBV19
TGTGCCACCAGCAGCGCTGGAGGACAGCTCCTTAGGGAGCAGTACTTC,CATSSAGGQLLREQYF,-,TRBJ2-7,many,TRBV15
TGTGCCAGCAGCTTTAGGTCGGGGGCGAACACCGGGGAGCTGTTTTTT,CASSFRSGANTGELFF,-,TRBJ2-2,few,TRBV11-2
TGTGCCAGCAGCCCAACCCGGGGGATGCAGACAGATACGCAGTATTTT,CASSPTRGMQTDTQYF,-,TRBJ2-3,-,TRBV3-1
TGTGCCAGCAGTTATCCGGACAGGAGTAACACTGAAGCTTTCTTT,CASSYPDRSNTEAFF,TRBD1,TRBJ1-1,few,TRBV6-2/TRBV6-3
TGTGCCAGCAGCCTCTTAGCGGAGACCCAGTACTTC,CASSLLAETQYF,-,TRBJ2-5,many,TRBV11-2
TGTGCCAGCATGGACAGGACAAACACCGGGGAGCTGTTTTTT,CASMDRTNTGELFF,TRBD1,TRBJ2-2,-,TRBV2
TGTGCCAGCAGCCACAGGGTAGGGGCAACTAATGAAAAACTGTTTTTT,CASSHRVGATNEKLFF,-,TRBJ1-4,many,TRBV12-3/TRBV12-4
TGTGCCAGCAGCCCGGGACAGCTTGTCTACGAGCAGTACTTC,CASSPGQLVYEQYF,TRBD1,TRBJ2-7,few,TRBV3-1
TGCGCCAGCAGCTTGGATCAAGCCACAGATACGCAGTATTTT,CASSLDQATDTQYF,-,TRBJ2-3,-,TRBV5-1
TGTGCCAGCAGTTGGGGGGTTAACTCTGGGGCCAACGTCCTGACTTTC,CASSWGVNSGANVLTF,-,TRBJ2-6,-,TRBV5-4
TGTGCCAGCACCTCGACAGTGATCAACTATGGCTACACCTTC,CASTSTVINYGYTF,-,TRBJ1-2,few,TRBV2
TGTGCCAGCAGCCAAGTGGTCAGACTCGCCTTC,CASSQVVRLAF,-,TRBJ1-2,many,TRBV11-2
TGTGCCATCAGTGCTGCGGGCCGTGAGTACGGGTTTACGCCTGGGGCCAACGTCCTGACTTTC,CAISAAGREYGFTPGANVLTF,-,TRBJ2-6,many,TRBV10-3